Sequencing of this T cell receptor beta chain was carried out in a study of T cell changes during pregnancy in multiple sclerosis. CDR1 is MNHEY, CDR2 SMNVEV, per germline (reference sequence). The CDR3 length is 17 residues. J was trimmed by 5 bases and V by 3 bases; bases with no gene match: 14. Using immunoSEQ multiplex PCR, the repertoire was profiled, and TCRdb retains in-frame clones only, with some absent. The data hold 50,000 to 65,000 clones, with about nine tenths observed a single time. The chain uses TRBV27 and TRBJ2-3; 7 nucleotides match TRBD2. The sequencing here drew on peripheral blood, taken in the first trimester of pregnancy. The TCR sequence derives from a female donor in good health, enrolled as a control in a pregnancy study. CDR3 bases: TGTGCCAGCAGTTTTTTGGGGGTGAGCGGGATTGAAGATACGCAGTATTTT. Its protein product is CASSFLGVSGIEDTQYF.